These 10 T cell receptor beta chains share one sample of origin, sequenced in a study of shared clonotypes between healthy human individuals. Positively selected for CCR7, the CD45RO-negative cells used as naive CD8 cells excluded terminally differentiated effector memory CD45RA+ cells. Clones were sequenced by immunoSEQ multiplex PCR, and TCRdb holds only the in-frame ones, with some missing. The table lists approximately 650,000 clones, about 95% of them singletons, with 0.11% in the top ten. Sequencing input: naive CD8+ T cells sorted from blood. Receptors originate from a woman aged 25-40 years in good health.

This clone was recorded once. The CDR3 sequence: CASSQSPPTDTQYF. The CDR3 DNA is TGTGCCAGCAGCCAATCCCCCCCGACAGATACGCAGTATTTT. The chain recombines TRBV16 with TRBJ2-3; unclear D gene. Germline CDR1 is KGHSY and CDR2 is FQNENV. CDR3 length: 14 amino acids. Trimming removed 0 bases at V and 3 bases at J, with 7 bases between. Filled out from reference TRBV16 and TRBJ2-3, the complete variable domain reads GEEVAQTPKHLVRGEGQKAKLYCAPIKGHSYVFWYQQVLKNEFKFLISFQNENVFDETGMPKERFSAKCLPNSPCSLEIQATKLEDSAVYFCASSQSPPTDTQYFGPGTRLTVL.

The chain joins TRBV27 to TRBJ2-1; 11 bases are shared with TRBD2. The germline gives CDR1 MNHEY, CDR2 SMNVEV (reference sequence). Losses at the gene ends were 6 bases for V and 10 bases for J; bases not matched to a gene: 8. The CDR3 is 14 residues long. The CDR3, as DNA: TGTGCCAGCAGCCTCGGTTCTAGCGGGAGGGAGCAGTTCTTC. Protein product: CASSLGSSGREQFF.

The rearrangement links TRBV10-3 to TRBJ2-3; 11 nucleotides align to TRBD2. The CDR3 extends over 17 amino acids. The germline gives CDR1 ENHRY, CDR2 SYGVKD. V was pared by 0 bases and J by 3 bases, with 5 bases of the junction left unmatched. The CDR3 coding sequence is TGTGCCATCAGTGAGTCTGTGGCTAGCGGGAGGACAGATACGCAGTATTTT. It translates to CAISESVASGRTDTQYF.

This chain links TRBV9 with TRBJ2-7; TRBD2 aligns across 10 bases. This CDR3 has 15 amino acids. Trimming removed 0 bases from V and 3 bases from J; junction bases left unmatched: 3. Germline V gene data show CDR1 as SGDLS and CDR2 as YYNGEE. The CDR3, as DNA: TGTGCCAGCAGCGTAGAAGCTAGCGGGAGCTACGAGCAGTACTTC. Encoded protein: CASSVEASGSYEQYF.

V is TRBV27 and J is TRBJ2-1, with 12 positions matching TRBD2. J gave up 9 bases and V 6 bases, and 9 bases lay outside the gene matches. The CDR3 loop spans 15 amino acids. Germline V gene lookup returns CDR1 MNHEY and CDR2 SMNVEV (reference sequence). CDR3 amino acids: CASSQVASGRGEQFF. The CDR3 DNA reads as TGTGCCAGCAGCCAGGTGGCTAGCGGGAGGGGTGAGCAGTTCTTC.

The V and J genes are TRBV28 and TRBJ2-5; 7 positions agree with TRBD2. The J call is uncertain, as TRBJ2-7 better fits the DNA end. The CDR3 has 14 residues. Looked up from germline, CDR1 is MDHEN and CDR2 is SYDVKM. The CDR3 coding sequence is TGTGCCAGCGACGGGACTAAAAATTTCTACGAGCAGTACTTC. This codes for CASDGTKNFYEQYF.

The J gene is TRBJ2-3, the V gene TRBV11-3; 9 positions match TRBD1. The CDR3 loop spans 16 amino acids. Germline values: CDR1 SGHNT, CDR2 YENEEA. With 5 bases clipped from V and 2 bases from J, the junction kept 8 bases outside the gene matches. The CDR3 sequence is CASSMTGTGNTDTQYF. CDR3 nucleotide sequence: TGTGCCAGCAGCATGACCGGGACAGGGAACACAGATACGCAGTATTTT.

The CDR3 DNA sequence: TGTGCCAGCAGTGAAAATAGAGGCAATTCAGATACGCAGTATTTT. This encodes CASSENRGNSDTQYF. This chain connects TRBV6-1 to TRBJ2-3; no reliable D call. This CDR3 comprises 15 residues. V shed 2 bases and J shed 4 bases, with 13 bases lying between them. CDR1 and CDR2 from the germline V gene are MNHNS and SASEGT.

The rearrangement joins TRBV13 to TRBJ2-7; D remains ambiguous. V was trimmed by 5 bases and J by 7 bases, leaving 9 bases between them. This CDR3 region has 11 residues. CDR1 and CDR2 from the germline V gene are PRHDT and FYEKMQ (reference sequence). DNA of the CDR3: TGTGCCAGCAGCCGCCGTGGGGAGCAGTACTTC. As protein: CASSRRGEQYF.

This clone has a single count. This chain links TRBV7-9 with TRBJ1-1; no firm D call. The CDR3 is made up of 15 amino acids. Trimming cost V 3 bases and J 6 bases, with 17 bases left between them. Germline assignment: CDR1 SEHNR and CDR2 FQNEAQ (reference sequence). CDR3 in DNA: TGTGCCAGCAGCTTTCTTTCCAGCCCTGGGGCTGAAGCTTTCTTT. Translated, it gives CASSFLSSPGAEAFF.